These 4 T cell receptor beta chains share one sample of origin, sequenced in a study of tumor-infiltrating lymphocytes in primary liver carcinoma (dated by TCRdb to about 2017). RNA from unsorted whole blood was extracted with TRIzol reagent, and germline DNA was obtained with the DNeasy Blood & Tissue kit. TCRdb lists the instrument as Illumina HiSeq 2500. Starting from approximately 500 ng total RNA, TCRbeta-specific cDNA was produced by reverse transcription with a constant-region primer and ProtoScript II reverse transcriptase. The TCRbeta libraries were prepared through three rounds of nested multiplex PCR following a slightly modified ARM-PCR procedure. Each of the first two PCR rounds ran for approximately 11 cycles and used multiplex TRBV1-TRBV30 forward primers together with a Cbeta reverse primer. TCRdb applied fastp at Q25 and MiXCR to the public reads, then kept only in-frame beta chains. Merged by CDR3 protein, the rows form single entries marked with the most common genes and DNA. This sample gives 150,000 to 200,000 distinct CDR3 sequences in total; 60% of them show up just once. The ten largest clones capture 72% of the sample.

The sequenced material came from peripheral blood. The receptors were gathered from a man between 40 and 49 years old with primary liver carcinoma and hepatitis B virus infection.

In regard to this clonotype: This may come from a read error, since a much larger clone is one base off. The CDR3 region is CACSFAGETQYF. CDR3 nucleotide sequence: TGTGCCTGCAGCTTCGCGGGGGAGACCCAGTACTTC. The V call is TRBV11-1, the J call TRBJ2-5; possibly TRBD2 for D (6 bases). This CDR3 spans 12 amino acids. Looked up from germline, CDR1 is SGHAT and CDR2 is FQDESV (reference sequence).

The CDR3 nucleotides are TGTGCCAGCAGTATCCGACACCGGTTATACGAGCAGTACTTC. Amino acids: CASSIRHRLYEQYF. The chain combines TRBV6-7 with TRBJ2-7; D call uncertain. TRBV6-7 is an ORF, with its function uncertain. The CDR3 covers 14 residues. Trimming shortened V by 5 bases and J by 4 bases, and 15 bases separated the two germline ends.

This clonotype was counted ten times or more. In DNA form, the CDR3 reads TGTGCCAGCAGCATGACAGCTCCGGGGACCGGGGAGCTGTTTTTT. This codes for CASSMTAPGTGELFF. The chain couples TRBV11-2 to TRBJ2-2, with D perhaps TRBD1 or TRBD2 (5 bases each). Germline CDR1 SGHAT, CDR2 FQNNGV. This CDR3 is 15 amino acids long. The V and J ends lost 5 bases and 5 bases respectively, with 15 bases between them.

Worth noting for this clonotype: Because it lacks the conserved phenylalanine or tryptophan at the end, this CDR3 is likely a read error. The rearrangement uses TRBV11-2 and TRBJ2-5; the match to TRBD1 covers 8 bases. J was trimmed by 2 bases and V by 7 bases; bases with no gene match: 6. This CDR3 region has 14 residues. Per the germline V gene, CDR1 is SGHAT and CDR2 is FQNNGV. CDR3 amino acids: CASKPRQGQETQYL. The CDR3 DNA reads as TGTGCCAGCAAGCCGAGACAGGGGCAAGAGACCCAGTACCTC.